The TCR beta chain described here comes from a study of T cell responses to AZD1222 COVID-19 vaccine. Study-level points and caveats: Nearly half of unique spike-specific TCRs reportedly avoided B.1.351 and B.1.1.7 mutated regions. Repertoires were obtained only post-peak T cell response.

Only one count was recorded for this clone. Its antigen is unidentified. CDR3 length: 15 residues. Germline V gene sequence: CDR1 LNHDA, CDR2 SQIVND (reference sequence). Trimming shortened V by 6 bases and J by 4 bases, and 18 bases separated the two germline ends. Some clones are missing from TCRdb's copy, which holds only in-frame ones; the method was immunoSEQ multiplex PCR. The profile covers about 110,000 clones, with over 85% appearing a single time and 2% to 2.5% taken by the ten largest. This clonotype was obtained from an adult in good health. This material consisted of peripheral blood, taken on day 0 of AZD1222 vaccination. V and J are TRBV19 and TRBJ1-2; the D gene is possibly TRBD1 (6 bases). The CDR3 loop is CASSRNNGQSYGYTF. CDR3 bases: TGTGCCAGTAGCAGGAATAACGGACAGAGCTATGGCTACACCTTC.